Sequencing of this T cell receptor (beta chain) was carried out in a study of T cells in Graves' hyperthyroidism and ophthalmopathy. Authors of the study amplified TCR beta CDR3 regions from RNA transcripts. The primer set for the first-round RT-PCR of the TCR CDR3 was HTBI. TCRdb redid the calling of the multiplex PCR reads with MiXCR, one entry per CDR3 protein. The repertoire consists of roughly 580,000 distinct CDR3 sequences, with just over 45% occurring once and the leading ten covering about 7.9%. The source of this sequence is a woman aged 18-29 years with Graves' hyperthyroidism. The sample was peripheral blood or thyroid tissue (not recorded which).

CDR3 DNA: TGTGCCAGCACCTCAGGGGCATCCCCAAGGGGTTCACCCCTCCACTTT. The encoded protein is CASTSGASPRGSPLHF. This sequence joins TRBV6-1 and TRBJ1-6; weak D call: TRBD1 (6 bases). Germline V lookup: CDR1 MNHNS, CDR2 SASEGT. Trimming stripped 7 bases from V and 9 bases from J, with 22 bases between. The CDR3 is 16 residues long.